This T cell receptor beta chain was documented in a study of T cells in Graves' hyperthyroidism and ophthalmopathy (dated by TCRdb to the late 2010s). About the study as a whole: Peripheral blood samples were taken at the time of initial diagnosis, prior to any treatment. To identify TCR V-J signatures that set the groups apart, the researchers used a discovery cohort of 90 to 100 patients, made up of about 44 with Graves' ophthalmopathy and about 60 with stable Graves' hyperthyroidism. In about 6 Graves' hyperthyroidism patients, the study also compared T-cell repertoires from thyroid tissue with T-cell repertoires from blood. The paper describes TCR Vbeta CDR3 sequencing of roughly 130 peripheral blood samples, made up of under 50 ophthalmopathy patients, approximately 76 hyperthyroidism patients and roughly 17 progressor patients. Following sampling, methimazole starting at 30 mg daily was given to hyperthyroidism patients, and high-dose intravenous methylprednisolone was given to ophthalmopathy patients. The 75 to 100 discovery patients were divided at random into training and test sets in a 7:3 ratio. Prospective prediction of ophthalmopathy was tested in an independent validation cohort of fewer than 20 hyperthyroidism patients and 17 patients who later progressed to ophthalmopathy. Overall results and qualifications from the work: In validation, the model predicted progression to ophthalmopathy with roughly 70% sensitivity and 72% to 85% specificity, a median of about 6.7 months before onset. In cross-validation, a model built on a 13 V-J signature told ophthalmopathy apart from stable hyperthyroidism with approximately 90% sensitivity and around 81% specificity, and in testing the same model reached 80%/75%. Most expanded thyroid clonotypes (frequency above 0.001) were also found in blood, which suggests that blood repertoires may mirror thyroid immune responses. Sample size was not statistically predetermined, and investigators were not blinded to group allocation.

About this clonotype itself: The antigen this receptor binds is unknown. No per-base quality is available; no much larger clone lies one base away.

Amplification of TCR beta CDR3 regions was carried out from RNA transcripts. The first round of RT-PCR for the TCR CDR3 was performed with the HTBI primer set and the Qiagen OneStep RT-PCR kit. A second multiplex PCR round built the libraries, followed by size selection and purification. The libraries were sequenced on an Illumina HiSeq2000 using paired-end 100 bp reads. The original pipeline was this. SOAPnuke was used to process the raw data, removing reads that contained adapters or uncalled bases, had a mean Phred below 15, or lacked an exact match to the constant primer or identifier. COPE v1.2.5 was used to merge the high-quality paired reads, and each unique nucleotide sequence was defined as a clonotype. Clonotypes were aligned to IMGT TRBV, TRBD and TRBJ reference segments using MiTCR v1.1. The analysis included only V-J combinations with a frequency above 0.0001, which together covered roughly 99% of the repertoires. A TCS score was defined as the ratio between F50 (clonal expansion) and ExV (chaos), using BLOSUM62-based TCRdist between CDR3 peptides within each V-J. Welch's t-statistics and random forest reduced fewer than 550 V-J features to about 12, which were used in a naive Bayes classifier (R e1071). The raw public reads went through TCRdb reprocessing: fastp at Q25, MiXCR clone calling, in-frame beta chains kept. One record per CDR3 amino acid sequence lists the most common genes and DNA. The V and J calls here are based on TCRdb, not the publication. The sample table lists roughly 740,000 distinct CDR3 sequences, approximately 16% of them with a count of one. The ten most abundant clones make up 8.4% of the sample.

A patient counted as having stable Graves' hyperthyroidism if no progression to ophthalmopathy occurred over 18 months of follow-up. Hyperthyroidism patients were newly diagnosed, had a disease duration of under 2 months, and were aged 18 to 65 years. Exclusion was applied to patients with uncontrolled infections, other autoimmune diseases, pregnancy or lactation. Diagnoses were established on the basis of clinical symptoms, serum thyroxine and TRAb, thyroid ultrasound, and orbital computed tomography. PBMCs were separated from 8 to 10 ml of fresh peripheral blood using Ficoll-Paque density gradient centrifugation. Total RNA was extracted with Trizol reagent, and quality was checked on an Agilent 2100 Bioanalyzer. The CDR3 holds 12 amino acids from the cysteine to the phenylalanine. Of the read, only the CDR3 DNA is kept; its 36 bases are in frame from base 1. Deletion took 7 bases off V and 3 bases off J, with a span of 12 bases between the germline ends. The germline V gene (reference sequence) provides CDR1 DFQATT and CDR2 SNEGSKA.

The source is a man aged 18 to 30 with Graves' hyperthyroidism. The specimen sequenced was blood. The sequence links TRBV20-1 to TRBJ2-5, with no confident D gene call. The DNA reads as follows: TGCAGTGTACCTCTCCCCAAAGAGACCCAGTACTTC. It translates as CSVPLPKETQYF.